Presented here are 26 T cell receptor beta chains from one specimen sequenced in a study of cytomegalovirus exposure and HLA in healthy donors. PCR primers comprised 60 Vbeta and 13 Jbeta primers. TCRdb keeps only in-frame clones here, not all; method: immunoSEQ multiplex PCR. In total, the table holds tens of thousands of clones. The material sequenced was PBMCs. These receptors all stem from a man aged 45-65 years in good health and CMV-seronegative.

The chain uses TRBV5-1 and TRBJ2-1; weak D call: TRBD2 (6 bases). The V gene lost 7 bases and the J gene lost 2 bases, with 19 bases spanning the gap. Germline V gives CDR1 SGHRS, CDR2 YFSETQ. The CDR3 spans 16 residues. DNA of the CDR3: TGCGCCAGCCGTAAAGACGGGGACTCCACCTACAATGAGCAGTTCTTC. It codes for CASRKDGDSTYNEQFF.

The chain is built from TRBV18 and TRBJ2-5; no clear D. The J call is doubtful: the DNA matches TRBJ2-7 better. Germline CDR1 is KGHSH and CDR2 is LQKENI. This CDR3 region has 12 residues. CDR3 coding DNA: TGTGCCAGCTCACGTTACGGGTCCGAGCAGTACTTC. Its protein is CASSRYGSEQYF.

Of note for this clone: The junction departs from germline at one end; a sequencing error may be responsible. The chain recombines TRBV18 with TRBJ2-5; D is unresolved. CDR3 size: 8 residues. Germline V gene data show CDR1 as KGHSH and CDR2 as LQKENI. CDR3 sequence (DNA): TGTGCCAGCTCAAACGGAGACTTC. Translating it yields CASSNGDF.

V usage is TRBV7-6 and J usage is TRBJ1-1; 8 positions agree with TRBD1. V gave up 2 bases and J gave up 5 bases; unmatched junction bases: 7. CDR1 is SGHVS, CDR2 FNYEAQ, per germline. CDR3 size: 15 residues. CDR3 sequence (DNA): TGTGCCAGCAGCTTAACAGGACAGGGAAGAACTGAAGCTTTCTTT. It translates to CASSLTGQGRTEAFF.

The chain is built from TRBV29-1 and TRBJ2-7, with D possibly being TRBD1 (6 bases). Per germline, CDR1 SQVTM and CDR2 ANQGSEA. This CDR3 comprises 14 residues. The V end lost 6 bases, the J end lost 6 bases, and 21 bases lay between the germline ends. CDR3 bases: TGCAGCGTCGAACCCCAGGGGAAATTCGGCGAGCAGTACTTC. Translation gives CSVEPQGKFGEQYF.

The genes are TRBV27 and TRBJ1-1, with D perhaps matching TRBD1 (5 bases). This CDR3 contains 14 residues. From germline, CDR1 is MNHEY and CDR2 SMNVEV (reference sequence). Trimming pared 0 bases from V and 6 bases from J, leaving 11 bases between. In DNA form, the CDR3 reads TGTGCCAGCAGTTTATCGATCAGGGTCCCTGAAGCTTTCTTT. It encodes CASSLSIRVPEAFF.

The chain joins TRBV2 to TRBJ1-2, with 10 positions matching TRBD1. The CDR3 has 15 amino acids. In germline, CDR1 is SNHLY, CDR2 FYNNEI. With V trimmed by 6 bases and J by 5 bases, 9 bases remained unmatched. Written as DNA, the CDR3 is TGTGCCAGCAGCGAAATGATGGGACAGGGGTATGGCTACACCTTC. Amino acids: CASSEMMGQGYGYTF.

This chain connects TRBV11-2 to TRBJ2-7; possibly TRBD1 for D (5 bases). The V end was cut by 2 bases, the J end by 2 bases, with 13 bases between. The CDR3 contains 15 residues. Per germline, CDR1 SGHAT and CDR2 FQNNGV. The CDR3 bases are TGTGCCAGCAGCTTAAGTCGGCAACAGGCCTACGAGCAGTACTTC. It encodes CASSLSRQQAYEQYF.

The V call is TRBV9, the J call TRBJ2-5; TRBD1 matches at 8 bases. TRBJ2-7 matches the DNA end more closely, so the J call is doubtful. Germline assignment: CDR1 SGDLS and CDR2 YYNGEE. The CDR3 extends over 16 amino acids. The CDR3 nucleotides read TGTGCCAGCAGCCACACCGGGACAGGCTACTCCTACGAGCAGTACTTC. Encoded protein: CASSHTGTGYSYEQYF.

CDR3 sequence reads: CASSNGFYNEQFF. The CDR3 bases are TGTGCCAGCAGCAACGGGTTCTACAATGAGCAGTTCTTC. The rearrangement joins TRBV6-5 to TRBJ2-1; no firm D call. This CDR3 contains 13 residues. Between the trimmed V and J ends, which lost 6 bases and 3 bases, there was a span of 9 bases. CDR1 and CDR2 from the germline V gene are MNHEY and SVGAGI.

The rearrangement joins TRBV9 to TRBJ1-1; maybe TRBD1 (5 bases). The V and J ends lost 0 bases and 4 bases respectively, with 10 bases between them. Germline CDR1 SGDLS, CDR2 YYNGEE. The CDR3 is 14 amino acids. As DNA, the CDR3 is TGTGCCAGCAGCGTAGCTGGGGGAGGCACTGAAGCTTTCTTT. This encodes CASSVAGGGTEAFF.

This chain links TRBV5-1 with TRBJ2-2; D unclear. The ends were cut back, 4 bases at V and 0 bases at J, with 10 bases in the middle. CDR1 is SGHRS and CDR2 is YFSETQ in the germline V gene. The CDR3 contains 15 residues. DNA for the CDR3: TGCGCCAGCAGCCACGGGTACCCGAACACCGGGGAGCTGTTTTTT. This gives the protein CASSHGYPNTGELFF.

Here the CDR3 reads CASSENGNYGYTF. For the CDR3, the DNA is TGTGCCAGCAGTGAGAACGGTAACTATGGCTACACCTTC. The chain recombines TRBV6-1 with TRBJ1-2; D gene unclear. The V end was cut by 3 bases, the J end by 1 base, with 6 bases between. In germline, CDR1 is MNHNS, CDR2 SASEGT. The CDR3 has 13 amino acids.

The gene calls are TRBV18 and TRBJ1-2, with D perhaps TRBD1 (5 bases). V lost 5 bases to trimming and J lost 4 bases, with 14 bases between them. The germline CDR1 and CDR2 sequences are KGHSH and LQKENI. The CDR3 length is 14 residues. The CDR3 sequence is CASSTDTGTYGYTF. The CDR3 DNA follows: TGTGCCAGCTCAACCGATACAGGCACCTATGGCTACACCTTC.

This sequence joins TRBV25-1 and TRBJ1-2; TRBD1 is a possible D gene (5 bases). The CDR3 consists of 18 residues. Trimming stripped 1 base from V and 1 base from J, with 19 bases between. Germline-derived CDR1 and CDR2 are MGHDK and SYGVNS. The DNA for the CDR3 is TGTGCCAGCAGTGAATCGGCGGGACGGGACGCTGATAACTATGGCTACACCTTC. Encoded protein: CASSESAGRDADNYGYTF.

The genes are TRBV6-5 and TRBJ2-7; 7 bases line up with TRBD1. Trimming cost V 5 bases and J 1 base; bases outside gene matches: 8. The CDR3 is 15 residues long. Germline CDR1 and CDR2: MNHEY and SVGAGI. Written as DNA, the CDR3 is TGTGCCAGCAGTGGACCGGGACAGATATCCTACGAGCAGTACTTC. Amino acid sequence: CASSGPGQISYEQYF.

The chain has TRBV9 and TRBJ2-7; TRBD1 is a possible D gene (8 bases). Trimming left V 6 bases short and J 5 bases short, with 18 bases between. The germline V gene has CDR1 SGDLS and CDR2 YYNGEE. The CDR3 is 14 residues long. The CDR3 protein is CASTAGDRGHEQYF. CDR3 in DNA: TGTGCCAGCACCGCGGGAGACAGGGGCCACGAGCAGTACTTC.

The CDR3 DNA reads TGTGCCAGCAGCTTAGCAGGAGGGAAACAAGAGACCCAGTACTTC. This translates into CASSLAGGKQETQYF. This rearrangement joins TRBV7-6 to TRBJ2-5; possibly TRBD2 for D (6 bases). The germline V gene encodes CDR1 SGHVS and CDR2 FNYEAQ. V lost 0 bases to trimming and J lost 2 bases, with 10 bases between them. The CDR3 has 15 residues.

The chain joins TRBV10-1 to TRBJ2-7; D not resolved. Germline CDR1 reads WNHNN; CDR2 reads SYGVQD (reference sequence). Trimming took off 3 bases at V and 2 bases at J, with 8 bases between the two ends. The CDR3 extends over 13 amino acids. The CDR3 DNA follows: TGCGCCAGCAGTGATCAGAAAGCCTACGAGCAGTACTTC. Translated, it gives CASSDQKAYEQYF.

The V and J genes are TRBV7-2 and TRBJ2-3; the match to TRBD2 covers 7 bases. Looked up from germline, CDR1 is SGHTA and CDR2 is FQGNSA. This CDR3 spans 13 amino acids. J lost 11 bases, V lost 0 bases, and 5 bases had no gene match. DNA of the CDR3: TGTGCCAGCAGCTTAGCGCTTGGACTAGAGCAGTATTTT. This encodes CASSLALGLEQYF.

This chain joins TRBV4-3 and TRBJ2-2; TRBD1 is a possible D gene (5 bases). Germline-derived CDR1 and CDR2 are LGHNA and YSLEER. Trimming left V 0 bases short and J 4 bases short, with 6 bases between. The CDR3 contains 14 residues. In nucleotides, the CDR3 is TGCGCCAGCAGCCAAGACAGGGTCACCGGGGAGCTGTTTTTT. It specifies CASSQDRVTGELFF.

V is TRBV19 and J is TRBJ2-1, with D perhaps matching TRBD1 (5 bases). The ends were cut back, 3 bases at V and 12 bases at J, with 18 bases in the middle. CDR3 length: 14 amino acids. Germline CDR1 is LNHDA and CDR2 is SQIVND (reference sequence). The CDR3 nucleotides are TGTGCCAGTAGTATCCAACAACAGGTAGTGGTGCAGTTCTTC. Amino acid sequence: CASSIQQQVVVQFF.

The V call is TRBV6-5, the J call TRBJ1-2; D perhaps matches TRBD1 (6 bases). Trimming took off 6 bases at V and 6 bases at J, with 14 bases between the two ends. Looked up from germline, CDR1 is MNHEY and CDR2 is SVGAGI. There are 13 residues in the CDR3. CDR3 sequence (DNA): TGTGCCAGCAGCTCCCGGGACACAAATGGCTACACCTTC. The encoded protein is CASSSRDTNGYTF.

This chain connects TRBV5-1 to TRBJ2-5; TRBD1 agrees at 10 bases. This CDR3 has 15 residues. V lost 5 bases to trimming and J lost 5 bases; unmatched junction nucleotides: 9. Looked up from germline, CDR1 is SGHRS and CDR2 is YFSETQ. The chain's CDR3 is CASSPGTGVLETQYF. Written as DNA, the CDR3 is TGCGCCAGCAGTCCCGGGACAGGGGTATTGGAGACCCAGTACTTC.

The chain joins TRBV15 to TRBJ2-2, with D tentatively TRBD2 (6 bases). Germline CDR1 is LNHNV and CDR2 is YYDKDF (reference sequence). The germline V and J ends were trimmed by 3 bases and 0 bases, with 14 bases remaining between them. The CDR3 sequence is 17 residues long. This CDR3 reads CATSSGTRASNTGELFF. CDR3 DNA: TGTGCCACCAGCAGCGGGACTCGTGCCTCGAACACCGGGGAGCTGTTTTTT.

V is TRBV30 and J is TRBJ1-3; D gene uncertain. This CDR3 comprises 13 residues. V lost 5 bases, J lost 1 base, and 9 bases lay in between. CDR1 and CDR2 from the germline V gene are GTSNPN and SVGIG (reference sequence). CDR3 sequence: CAWVPRSGNTIYF. The DNA of the CDR3 is TGTGCCTGGGTACCGAGATCTGGAAACACCATATATTTT.